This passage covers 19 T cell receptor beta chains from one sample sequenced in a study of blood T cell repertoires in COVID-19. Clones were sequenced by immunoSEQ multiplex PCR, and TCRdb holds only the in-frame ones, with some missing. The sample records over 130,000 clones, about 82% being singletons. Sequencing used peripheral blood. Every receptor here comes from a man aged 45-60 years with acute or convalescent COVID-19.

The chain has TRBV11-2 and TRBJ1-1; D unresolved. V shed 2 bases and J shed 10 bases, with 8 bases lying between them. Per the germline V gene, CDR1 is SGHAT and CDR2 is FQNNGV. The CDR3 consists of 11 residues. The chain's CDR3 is CASSLRLRAFF. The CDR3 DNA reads TGTGCCAGCAGCTTACGATTGAGAGCTTTCTTT.

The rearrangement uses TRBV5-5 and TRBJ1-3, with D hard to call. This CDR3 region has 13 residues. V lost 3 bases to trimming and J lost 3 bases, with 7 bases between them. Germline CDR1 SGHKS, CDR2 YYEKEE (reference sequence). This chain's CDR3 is CASSSSLGNTIYF. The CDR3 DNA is TGTGCCAGCAGCTCAAGCCTTGGAAACACCATATATTTT.

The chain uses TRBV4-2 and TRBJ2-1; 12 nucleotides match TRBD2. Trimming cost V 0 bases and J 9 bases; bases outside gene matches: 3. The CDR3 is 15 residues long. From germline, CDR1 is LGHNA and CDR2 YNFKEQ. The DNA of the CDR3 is TGTGCCAGCAGCCAAGATTTACTAGCGGGGGGTGAGCAGTTCTTC. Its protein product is CASSQDLLAGGEQFF.

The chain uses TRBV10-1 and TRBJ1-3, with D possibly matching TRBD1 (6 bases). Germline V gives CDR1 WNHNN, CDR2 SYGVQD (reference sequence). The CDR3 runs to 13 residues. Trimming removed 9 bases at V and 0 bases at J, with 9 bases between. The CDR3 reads CASGDNSGNTIYF. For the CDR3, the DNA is TGCGCCAGTGGGGACAACTCTGGAAACACCATATATTTT.

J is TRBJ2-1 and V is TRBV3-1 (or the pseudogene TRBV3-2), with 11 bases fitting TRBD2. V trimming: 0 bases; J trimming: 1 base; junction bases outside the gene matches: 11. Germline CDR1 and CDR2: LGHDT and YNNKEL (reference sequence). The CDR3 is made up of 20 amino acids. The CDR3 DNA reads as TGTGCCAGCAGCCAAGATCTGACTAGCGGGAATCTACTGTCCTACAATGAGCAGTTCTTC. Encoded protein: CASSQDLTSGNLLSYNEQFF.

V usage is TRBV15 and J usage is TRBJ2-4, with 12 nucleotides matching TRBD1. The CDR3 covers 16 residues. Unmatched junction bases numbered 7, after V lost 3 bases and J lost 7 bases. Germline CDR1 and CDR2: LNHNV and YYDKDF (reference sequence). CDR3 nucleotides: TGTGCCACCAGCAGCTCCGGGACAGGGGGCGGGAACATTCAGTACTTC. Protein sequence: CATSSSGTGGGNIQYF.

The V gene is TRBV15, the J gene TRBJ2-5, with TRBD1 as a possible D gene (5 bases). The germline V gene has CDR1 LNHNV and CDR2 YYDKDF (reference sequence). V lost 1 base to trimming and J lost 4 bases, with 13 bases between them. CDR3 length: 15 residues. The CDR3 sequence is CATSRGRAGLETQYF. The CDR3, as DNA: TGTGCCACCAGCAGAGGAAGGGCAGGGTTAGAGACCCAGTACTTC.

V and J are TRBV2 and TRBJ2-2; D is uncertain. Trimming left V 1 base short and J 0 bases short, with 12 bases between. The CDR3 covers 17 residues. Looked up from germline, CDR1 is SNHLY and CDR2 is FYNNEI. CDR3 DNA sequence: TGTGCCAGCAGTGAAGGTCGCTGGGCCGCGAACACCGGGGAGCTGTTTTTT. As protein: CASSEGRWAANTGELFF.

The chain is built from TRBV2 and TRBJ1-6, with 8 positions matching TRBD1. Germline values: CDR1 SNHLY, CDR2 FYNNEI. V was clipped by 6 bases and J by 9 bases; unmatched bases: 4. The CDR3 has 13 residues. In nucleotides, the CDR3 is TGTGCCAGCAGGGACAGGGTCACTTCACCCCTCCACTTT. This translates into CASRDRVTSPLHF.

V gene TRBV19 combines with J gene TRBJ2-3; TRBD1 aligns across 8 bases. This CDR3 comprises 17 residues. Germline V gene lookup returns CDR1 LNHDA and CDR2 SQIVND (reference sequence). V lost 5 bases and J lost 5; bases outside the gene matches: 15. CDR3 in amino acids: CASSPLPTGVGIDTQYF. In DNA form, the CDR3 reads TGTGCCAGTAGTCCCCTCCCGACAGGGGTGGGCATAGATACGCAGTATTTT.

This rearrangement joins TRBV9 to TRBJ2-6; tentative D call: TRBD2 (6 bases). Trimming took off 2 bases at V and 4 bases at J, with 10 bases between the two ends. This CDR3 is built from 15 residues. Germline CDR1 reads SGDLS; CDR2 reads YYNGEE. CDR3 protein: CASSVGGRGANVLTF. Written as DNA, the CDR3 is TGTGCCAGCAGCGTGGGGGGACGAGGGGCCAACGTCCTGACTTTC.

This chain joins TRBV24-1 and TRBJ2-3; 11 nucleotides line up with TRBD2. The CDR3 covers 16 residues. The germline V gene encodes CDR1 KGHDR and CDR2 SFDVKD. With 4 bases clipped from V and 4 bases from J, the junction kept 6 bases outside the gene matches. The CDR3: CATSDRTSGRSDTQYF. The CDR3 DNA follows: TGTGCCACCAGTGACCGTACTAGCGGGAGATCAGATACGCAGTATTTT.

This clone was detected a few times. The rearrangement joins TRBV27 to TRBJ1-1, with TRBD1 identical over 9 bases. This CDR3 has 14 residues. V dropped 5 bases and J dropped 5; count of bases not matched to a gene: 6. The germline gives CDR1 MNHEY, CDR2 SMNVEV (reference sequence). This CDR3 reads CASSPDRGYTEAFF. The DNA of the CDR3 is TGTGCCAGCAGTCCGGACAGGGGCTATACTGAAGCTTTCTTT.

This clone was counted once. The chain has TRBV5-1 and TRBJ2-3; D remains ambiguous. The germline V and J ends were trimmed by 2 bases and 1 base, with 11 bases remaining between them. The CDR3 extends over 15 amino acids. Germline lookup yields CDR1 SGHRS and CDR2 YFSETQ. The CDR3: CASSFSSQGTDTQYF. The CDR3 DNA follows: TGCGCCAGCAGCTTTTCGTCCCAGGGCACAGATACGCAGTATTTT. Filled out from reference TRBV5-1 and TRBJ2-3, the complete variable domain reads KAGVTQTPRYLIKTRGQQVTLSCSPISGHRSVSWYQQTPGQGLQFLFEYFSETQRNKGNFPGRFSGRQFSNSRSEMNVSTLELGDSALYLCASSFSSQGTDTQYFGPGTRLTVL.

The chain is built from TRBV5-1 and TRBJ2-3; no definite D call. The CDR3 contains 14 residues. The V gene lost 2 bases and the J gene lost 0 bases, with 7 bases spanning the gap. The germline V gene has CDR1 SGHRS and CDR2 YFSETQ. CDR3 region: CASSLDSSTDTQYF. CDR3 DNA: TGCGCCAGCAGCTTAGACTCTAGCACAGATACGCAGTATTTT.

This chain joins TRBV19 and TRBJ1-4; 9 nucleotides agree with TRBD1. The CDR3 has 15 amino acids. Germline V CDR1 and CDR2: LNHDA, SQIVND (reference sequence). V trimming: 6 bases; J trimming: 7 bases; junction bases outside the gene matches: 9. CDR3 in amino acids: CASRRSTGGTEKLFF. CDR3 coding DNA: TGTGCCAGTAGACGGTCGACAGGGGGAACTGAAAAACTGTTTTTT.

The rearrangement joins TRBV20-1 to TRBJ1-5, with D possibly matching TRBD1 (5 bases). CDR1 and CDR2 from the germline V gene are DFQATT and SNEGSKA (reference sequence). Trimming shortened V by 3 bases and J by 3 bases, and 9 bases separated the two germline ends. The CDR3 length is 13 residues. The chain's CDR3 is CSASNRPNQPQHF. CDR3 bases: TGCAGTGCTAGTAACAGGCCCAATCAGCCCCAGCATTTT.

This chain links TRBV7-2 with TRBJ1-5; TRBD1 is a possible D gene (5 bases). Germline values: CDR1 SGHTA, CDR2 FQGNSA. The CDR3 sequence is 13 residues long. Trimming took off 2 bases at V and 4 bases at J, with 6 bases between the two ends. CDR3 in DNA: TGTGCCAGCAGCTTAAGGGGAAATCAGCCCCAGCATTTT. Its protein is CASSLRGNQPQHF.

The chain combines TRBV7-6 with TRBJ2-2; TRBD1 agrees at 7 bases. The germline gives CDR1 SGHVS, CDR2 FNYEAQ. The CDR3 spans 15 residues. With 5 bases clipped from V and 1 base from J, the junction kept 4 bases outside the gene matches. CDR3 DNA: TGTGCCAGCAGCCTGCGACAGGGGAACACCGGGGAGCTGTTTTTT. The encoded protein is CASSLRQGNTGELFF.